The 29 T cell receptor beta chains in this list originate from one sample, sequenced in a study of shared clonotypes between healthy human individuals. Repertoires were generated with immunoSEQ multiplex PCR, while TCRdb's copy carries only in-frame clones and drops some. The sample contains approximately 2.5 million clones, 80% to 95% of which appear only once. The sample taken for sequencing was naive CD4+ T cells from PBMCs. Subset specified: CD45RA+ positively selected. The receptors were gathered from a man between 18 and 29 years old in good health. Some clones in this sample may be carry-over from other donors' samples.

The J gene is TRBJ2-7, the V gene TRBV2; TRBD1 agrees at 9 bases. CDR1 is SNHLY and CDR2 is FYNNEI in the germline V gene. The junction had 4 bases not matched to a gene; V was cut back by 7 bases and J by 6 bases. The CDR3 is 12 amino acids. In DNA form, the CDR3 reads TGTGCCAGCACTGGGACAGGGATCGAGCAGTACTTC. This sequence encodes CASTGTGIEQYF.

The rearrangement links TRBV4-1 to TRBJ2-3; weak D call: TRBD2 (6 bases). The germline V and J ends were trimmed by 5 bases and 1 base, with 16 bases remaining between them. The CDR3 contains 16 residues. The germline V gene encodes CDR1 MGHRA and CDR2 YSYEKL. Here the CDR3 DNA reads TGCGCCAGCAGCATCCGGGACTTGTATGGCACAGATACGCAGTATTTT. It encodes CASSIRDLYGTDTQYF.

V is TRBV6-1 and J is TRBJ2-2, with 10 bases lining up with TRBD1. Germline CDR1 MNHNS, CDR2 SASEGT. J gave up 5 bases and V 7 bases, and 7 bases lay outside the gene matches. There are 15 residues in the CDR3. CDR3 DNA: TGTGCCAGCACCAGACCGGGACAGGGGACCGGGGAGCTGTTTTTT. The encoded protein is CASTRPGQGTGELFF.

The V call is TRBV19, the J call TRBJ2-7, with D perhaps matching TRBD2 (5 bases). CDR3 size: 13 residues. The germline gives CDR1 LNHDA, CDR2 SQIVND (reference sequence). Trimming cost V 7 bases and J 6 bases, with 16 bases left between them. The CDR3: CASNPEGGSEQYF. The CDR3 DNA follows: TGTGCCAGTAACCCGGAAGGTGGGAGCGAGCAGTACTTC.

The V and J genes are TRBV9 and TRBJ2-7; D may be TRBD2 (6 bases). This CDR3 is 15 amino acids long. V lost 3 bases, J lost 0 bases, and 13 bases lay in between. Germline CDR1 is SGDLS and CDR2 is YYNGEE. In DNA, the CDR3 is TGTGCCAGCAGCGCGACGGGACTCTTCTCCTACGAGCAGTACTTC. Residues: CASSATGLFSYEQYF.

The chain couples TRBV30 to TRBJ1-1, with 8 bases matching TRBD1. This CDR3 region has 15 residues. In germline, CDR1 is GTSNPN, CDR2 SVGIG (reference sequence). The trim removed 0 bases at V and 4 bases at J, leaving 7 bases unmatched. In DNA form, the CDR3 reads TGTGCCTGGAGTGTCACAGGGGGTAGTATCACTGAAGCTTTCTTT. Translation: CAWSVTGGSITEAFF.

This chain joins TRBV5-1 and TRBJ1-1, with D tentatively TRBD1 (5 bases). Looked up from germline, CDR1 is SGHRS and CDR2 is YFSETQ. V lost 4 bases, J lost 5 bases, and 15 bases lay in between. The CDR3 is 14 residues long. CDR3 nucleotide sequence: TGCGCCAGCAGCCGGGACCGTACGGAGACTGAAGCTTTCTTT. Amino acid sequence: CASSRDRTETEAFF.

The chain recombines TRBV28 with TRBJ1-1; weak D call: TRBD1 (5 bases). Germline V gene sequence: CDR1 MDHEN, CDR2 SYDVKM. V lost 1 base, J lost 7 bases, and 10 bases lay in between. The CDR3 covers 13 residues. This chain's CDR3 is CASSLSQGIEAFF. The CDR3 nucleotides read TGTGCCAGCAGTTTATCCCAGGGAATTGAAGCTTTCTTT. The full variable domain, in which reference TRBV28 and TRBJ1-1 provide the parts outside the CDR3, is DVKVTQSSRYLVKRTGEKVFLECVQDMDHENMFWYRQDPGLGLRLIYFSYDVKMKEKGDIPEGYSVSREKKERFSLILESASTNQTSMYLCASSLSQGIEAFFGQGTRLTVV.

The genes are TRBV6-1 and TRBJ1-5; D gene uncertain. In germline, CDR1 is MNHNS, CDR2 SASEGT. Trimming left V 1 base short and J 3 bases short, with 10 bases between. CDR3 size: 15 residues. The CDR3 is CASSEVTSLNQPQHF. For the CDR3, the DNA is TGTGCCAGCAGTGAAGTCACCAGCCTCAATCAGCCCCAGCATTTT.

The chain links TRBV7-7 to TRBJ2-6, with TRBD1 matching over 10 bases. The CDR3 extends over 17 amino acids. V dropped 4 bases and J dropped 4; count of bases not matched to a gene: 7. The germline V gene has CDR1 SSHAT and CDR2 FNYEAQ (reference sequence). Written as DNA, the CDR3 is TGTGCCAGCAGCTCCGCCGGGACAGGGGCCGGGGCCAACGTCCTGACTTTC. It yields the protein CASSSAGTGAGANVLTF.

The chain links TRBV19 to TRBJ1-2; the D gene is possibly TRBD1 (6 bases). V dropped 2 bases and J dropped 3 bases, with 19 bases sitting between them. This CDR3 has 17 residues. Germline lookup yields CDR1 LNHDA and CDR2 SQIVND (reference sequence). CDR3 loop: CASSILKSQGSDYGYTF. CDR3 in DNA: TGTGCCAGTAGTATACTGAAAAGTCAGGGGAGCGACTATGGCTACACCTTC.

A word on this clone: Other DNA sequences in the same sample also yield this CDR3. This sequence joins TRBV5-1 and TRBJ2-1; TRBD1 aligns across 8 bases. The junction had 3 bases not matched to a gene; V was cut back by 0 bases and J by 4 bases. Germline loops: CDR1 SGHRS, CDR2 YFSETQ. This CDR3 contains 15 residues. The CDR3 region has the DNA TGCGCCAGCAGCTTGGGACAGGGGATTTACAATGAGCAGTTCTTC. Protein product: CASSLGQGIYNEQFF.

The chain joins TRBV4-1 to TRBJ2-5; D gene ambiguous. The CDR3 is made up of 15 amino acids. CDR1 and CDR2 from the germline V gene are MGHRA and YSYEKL. V was cut by 2 bases and J by 4 bases, with 14 bases left in between. CDR3 sequence: CASSQLGGKRETQYF. In DNA form, the CDR3 reads TGCGCCAGCAGCCAATTAGGTGGGAAGCGAGAGACCCAGTACTTC.

The count of this clone is one. The chain carries TRBV6-1 and TRBJ2-3; maybe TRBD1 (5 bases). Germline lookup yields CDR1 MNHNS and CDR2 SASEGT. The CDR3 spans 13 residues. Trimming removed 6 bases from V and 4 bases from J, with 11 bases in between. CDR3 in DNA: TGTGCCAGCAGAGTCCTAGGGGCAGATACGCAGTATTTT. Residues: CASRVLGADTQYF.

V usage is TRBV28 and J usage is TRBJ1-1; D is possibly TRBD1 (5 bases). The CDR3 has 14 residues. V was cut by 3 bases and J by 5 bases, with 13 bases left in between. Germline assignment: CDR1 MDHEN and CDR2 SYDVKM. This CDR3 is CASSLIAGETEAFF. CDR3 nucleotides: TGTGCCAGCAGTTTGATTGCGGGGGAGACTGAAGCTTTCTTT. Together with reference TRBV28 and TRBJ1-1, the CDR3 gives the full variable domain: DVKVTQSSRYLVKRTGEKVFLECVQDMDHENMFWYRQDPGLGLRLIYFSYDVKMKEKGDIPEGYSVSREKKERFSLILESASTNQTSMYLCASSLIAGETEAFFGQGTRLTVV.

This clone was seen only a few times. The genes are TRBV10-3 and TRBJ1-1; D is ambiguous. This CDR3 has 16 amino acids. Germline loops: CDR1 ENHRY, CDR2 SYGVKD. The ends were cut back, 0 bases at V and 1 base at J, with 12 bases in the middle. CDR3 in DNA: TGTGCCATCAGTGAGTCGAGGTGGACCACGAACACTGAAGCTTTCTTT. This sequence encodes CAISESRWTTNTEAFF.

The chain carries TRBV27 and TRBJ2-3; 7 bases match TRBD2. The germline V gene encodes CDR1 MNHEY and CDR2 SMNVEV (reference sequence). The CDR3 consists of 16 residues. The trim removed 6 bases at V and 2 bases at J, leaving 11 bases unmatched. CDR3 loop: CASSPKTSATTDTQYF. The DNA for the CDR3 is TGTGCCAGCAGCCCCAAAACTAGCGCCACCACAGATACGCAGTATTTT.

The V call is TRBV2, the J call TRBJ2-2; a weak D match, TRBD1 (6 bases). The ends were cut back, 9 bases at V and 0 bases at J, with 11 bases in the middle. Per germline, CDR1 SNHLY and CDR2 FYNNEI. The CDR3 covers 14 residues. Written as DNA, the CDR3 is TGTGCCAGTGGACAGTCCCCGAACACCGGGGAGCTGTTTTTT. It specifies CASGQSPNTGELFF. The full variable domain, completed using reference TRBV2 and TRBJ2-2, is EPEVTQTPSHQVTQMGQEVILRCVPISNHLYFYWYRQILGQKVEFLVSFYNNEISEKSEIFDDQFSVERPDGSNFTLKIRSTKLEDSAMYFCASGQSPNTGELFFGEGSRLTVL.

The chain recombines TRBV27 with TRBJ2-7, with D uncertain. CDR1 is MNHEY and CDR2 is SMNVEV in the germline V gene (reference sequence). The V gene lost 5 bases and the J gene lost 3 bases, with 20 bases spanning the gap. CDR3 length: 16 residues. In DNA, the CDR3 is TGTGCCAGCAGTCTCCCCCTAATCGGCTCGAACTACGAGCAGTACTTC. Amino acids: CASSLPLIGSNYEQYF.

V usage is TRBV5-1 and J usage is TRBJ2-3; D is perhaps TRBD2 (5 bases). Trimming took off 6 bases at V and 2 bases at J, with 10 bases between the two ends. The CDR3 consists of 13 residues. Germline assignment: CDR1 SGHRS and CDR2 YFSETQ. The CDR3 region is CASKELVTDTQYF. The CDR3 DNA reads TGCGCCAGCAAGGAACTAGTCACAGATACGCAGTATTTT.

The chain joins TRBV2 to TRBJ2-1; the D is unclear. Looked up from germline, CDR1 is SNHLY and CDR2 is FYNNEI. The CDR3 loop spans 12 amino acids. The ends were cut back, 6 bases at V and 3 bases at J, with 6 bases in the middle. The CDR3 protein is CASSTDYNEQFF. Here the CDR3 DNA reads TGTGCCAGCAGCACCGACTACAATGAGCAGTTCTTC.

This chain uses TRBV4-3 with TRBJ1-4; TRBD1 is a possible D gene (6 bases). The CDR3 spans 16 residues. Trimming removed 2 bases from V and 3 bases from J, with 13 bases in between. Germline CDR1 reads LGHNA; CDR2 reads YSLEER. CDR3 coding DNA: TGCGCCAGCAGCCAATTAACCGGGACACCTAATGAAAAACTGTTTTTT. Its translation is CASSQLTGTPNEKLFF.

This clone was observed a single time. The identical CDR3 is also encoded by other nucleotide sequences in the sample. This rearrangement joins TRBV5-1 to TRBJ2-5; TRBD1 aligns across 8 bases. CDR1 and CDR2 (germline): SGHRS, YFSETQ. Losses at the gene ends were 3 bases for V and 2 bases for J; bases not matched to a gene: 3. The CDR3 contains 14 residues. The DNA for the CDR3 is TGCGCCAGCAGCTCCCAGGGGGCACAAGAGACCCAGTACTTC. Its protein product is CASSSQGAQETQYF.

The chain is built from TRBV7-9 and TRBJ2-5; 7 nucleotides align to TRBD1. Germline CDR1 SEHNR, CDR2 FQNEAQ (reference sequence). There are 14 residues in the CDR3. V dropped 3 bases and J dropped 2; count of bases not matched to a gene: 3. CDR3 in DNA: TGTGCCAGCAGCTTCGGGACAGTTCAAGAGACCCAGTACTTC. Its translation is CASSFGTVQETQYF. Supplemented by reference TRBV7-9 and TRBJ2-5, the full variable domain reads DTGVSQNPRHKITKRGQNVTFRCDPISEHNRLYWYRQTLGQGPEFLTYFQNEAQLEKSRLLSDRFSAERPKGSFSTLEIQRTEQGDSAMYLCASSFGTVQETQYFGPGTRLLVL.

Points on this clone: The same CDR3 is also encoded by other DNA sequences in this sample. The chain combines TRBV7-3 with TRBJ2-1; D gene ambiguous. Trimming stripped 3 bases from V and 8 bases from J, with 8 bases between. Germline CDR1 SGHTA, CDR2 FQGTGA. This CDR3 comprises 12 residues. CDR3 nucleotide sequence: TGTGCCAGCAGCTTGGGTGCGGATGAGCAGTTCTTC. It is translated as CASSLGADEQFF. The full variable domain, in which reference TRBV7-3 and TRBJ2-1 provide the parts outside the CDR3, is GAGVSQTPSNKVTEKGKYVELRCDPISGHTALYWYRQSLGQGPEFLIYFQGTGAADDSGLPNDRFFAVRPEGSVSTLKIQRTERGDSAVYLCASSLGADEQFFGPGTRLTVL.

Details on this clone: One end of the junction fails to match germline, which may point to a read error. This chain joins TRBV10-3 and TRBJ2-7, with 8 bases lining up with TRBD1. From germline, CDR1 is ENHRY and CDR2 SYGVKD. This CDR3 has 15 residues. For the CDR3, the DNA is TGTGCCAGCAGTCAAAGACAGGGGTGGACCTACGAGCAGTACTTC. As protein: CASSQRQGWTYEQYF.

The rearrangement links TRBV6-6 to TRBJ2-4, with D maybe TRBD1 (6 bases). CDR1 is MNHNY and CDR2 is SVGAGI in the germline V gene (reference sequence). The CDR3 runs 14 residues. The ends were cut back, 6 bases at V and 1 base at J, with 10 bases in the middle. The CDR3 DNA reads TGTGCCAGCAGCACTGACAGGGCCAAAAACATTCAGTACTTC. Amino acid sequence: CASSTDRAKNIQYF.

The V call is TRBV4-3, the J call TRBJ2-3, with 9 bases that match TRBD1. The V gene's germline CDR1 is LGHNA and CDR2 YSLEER. The CDR3 has 18 residues. Trimming at V came to 5 bases and at J to 2 bases, leaving 14 bases not matched to a gene. CDR3 nucleotides: TGCGCCAGCAGCTATGTACTAATCCGGGACAGGGTCACAGATACGCAGTATTTT. This encodes CASSYVLIRDRVTDTQYF.

Only one count was recorded for this clone. The chain combines TRBV6-1 with TRBJ2-6; possibly TRBD1 for D (6 bases). The germline V and J ends were trimmed by 2 bases and 4 bases, with 18 bases remaining between them. There are 18 residues in the CDR3. Germline CDR1 and CDR2: MNHNS and SASEGT. Here the CDR3 DNA reads TGTGCCAGCAGTGAATTTTCTCCAGGGGCGCTGGGGGCCAACGTCCTGACTTTC. Its protein is CASSEFSPGALGANVLTF.